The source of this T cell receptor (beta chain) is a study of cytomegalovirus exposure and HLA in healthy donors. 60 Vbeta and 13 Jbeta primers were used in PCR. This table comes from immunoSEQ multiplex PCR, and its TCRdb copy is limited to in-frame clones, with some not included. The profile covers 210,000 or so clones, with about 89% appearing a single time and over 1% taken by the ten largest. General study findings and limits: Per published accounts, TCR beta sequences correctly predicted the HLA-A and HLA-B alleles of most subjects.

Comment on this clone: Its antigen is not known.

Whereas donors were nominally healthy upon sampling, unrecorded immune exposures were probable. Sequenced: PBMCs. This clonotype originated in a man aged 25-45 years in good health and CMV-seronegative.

CDR3 coding DNA: TGTGCCAGTAGAAGACAGATTACCCAATTTGAGCAGTTCTTC. This gives the protein CASRRQITQFEQFF. J is TRBJ2-1 and V is TRBV19; D is perhaps TRBD1 (5 bases). The CDR3 has 14 amino acids. Trimming pared 6 bases from V and 9 bases from J, leaving 18 bases between. Germline values: CDR1 LNHDA, CDR2 SQIVND (reference sequence).